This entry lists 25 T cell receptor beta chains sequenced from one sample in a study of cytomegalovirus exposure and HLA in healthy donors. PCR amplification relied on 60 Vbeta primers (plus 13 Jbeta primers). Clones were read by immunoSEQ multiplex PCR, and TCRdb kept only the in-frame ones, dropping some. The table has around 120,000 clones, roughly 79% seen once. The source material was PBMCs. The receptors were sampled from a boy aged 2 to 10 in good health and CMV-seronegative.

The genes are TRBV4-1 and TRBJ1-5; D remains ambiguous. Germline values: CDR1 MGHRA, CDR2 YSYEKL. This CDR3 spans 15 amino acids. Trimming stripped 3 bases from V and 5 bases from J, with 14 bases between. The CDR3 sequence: CASSHSPGADQPQHF. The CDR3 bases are TGCGCCAGCAGCCATTCTCCCGGAGCTGATCAGCCCCAGCATTTT.

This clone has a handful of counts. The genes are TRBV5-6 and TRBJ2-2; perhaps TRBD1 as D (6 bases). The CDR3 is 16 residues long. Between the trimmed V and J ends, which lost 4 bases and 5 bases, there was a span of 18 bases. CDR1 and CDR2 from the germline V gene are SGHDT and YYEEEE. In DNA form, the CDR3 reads TGTGCCAGCAGCCAGGACAGTATCGTAATTACCGGGGAGCTGTTTTTT. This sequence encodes CASSQDSIVITGELFF.

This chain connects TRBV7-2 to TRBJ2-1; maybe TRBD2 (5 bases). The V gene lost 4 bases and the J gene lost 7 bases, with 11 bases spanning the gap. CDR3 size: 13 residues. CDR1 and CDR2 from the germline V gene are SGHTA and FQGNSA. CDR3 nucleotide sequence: TGTGCCAGCAGCTCGTATAGCGCAAATGAGCAGTTCTTC. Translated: CASSSYSANEQFF.

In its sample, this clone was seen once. CDR3 in amino acids: CAISEELGQGISEQYF. Written as DNA, the CDR3 is TGTGCCATCAGCGAGGAGTTAGGGCAGGGAATTTCCGAGCAGTACTTC. The V and J genes are TRBV10-3 and TRBJ2-7, with a weak D call TRBD1 (5 bases). The CDR3 runs to 16 residues. V shed 6 bases and J shed 6 bases, with 24 bases lying between them. Germline V gene lookup returns CDR1 ENHRY and CDR2 SYGVKD.

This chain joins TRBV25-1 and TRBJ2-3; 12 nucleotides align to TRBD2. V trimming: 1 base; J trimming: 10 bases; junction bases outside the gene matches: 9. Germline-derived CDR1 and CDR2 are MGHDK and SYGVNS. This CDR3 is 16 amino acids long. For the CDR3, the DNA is TGTGCCAGCAGTGAATTGGCTAGCGGGGGGGCCGAAGCGCAGTATTTT. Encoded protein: CASSELASGGAEAQYF.

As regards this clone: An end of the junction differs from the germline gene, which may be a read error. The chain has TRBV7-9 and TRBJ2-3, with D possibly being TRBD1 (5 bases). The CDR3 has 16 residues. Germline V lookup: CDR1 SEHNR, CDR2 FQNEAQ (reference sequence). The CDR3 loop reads CSSSSIQGFLGDTQYF. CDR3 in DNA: TGTTCCAGCAGCTCTATCCAGGGATTTTTGGGAGATACGCAGTATTTT.

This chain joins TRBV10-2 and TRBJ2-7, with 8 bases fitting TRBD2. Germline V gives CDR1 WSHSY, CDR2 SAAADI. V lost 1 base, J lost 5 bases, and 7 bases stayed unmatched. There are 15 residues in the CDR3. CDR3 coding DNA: TGCGCCAGCAGTGAGTGGGTAGCGGGGACCCACGAGCAGTACTTC. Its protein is CASSEWVAGTHEQYF.

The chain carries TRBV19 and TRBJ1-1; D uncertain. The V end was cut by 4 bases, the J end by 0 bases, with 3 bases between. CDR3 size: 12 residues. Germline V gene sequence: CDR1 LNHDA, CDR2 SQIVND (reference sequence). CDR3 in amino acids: CASSTLNTEAFF. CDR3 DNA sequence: TGTGCCAGTAGTACCTTGAACACTGAAGCTTTCTTT.

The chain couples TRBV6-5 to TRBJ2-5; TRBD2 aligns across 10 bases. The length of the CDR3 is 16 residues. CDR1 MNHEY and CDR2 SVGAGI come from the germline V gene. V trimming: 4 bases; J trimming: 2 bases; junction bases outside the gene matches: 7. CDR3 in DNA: TGTGCCAGCAGTTCTTTAGCGGGGGGTACACAAGAGACCCAGTACTTC. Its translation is CASSSLAGGTQETQYF.

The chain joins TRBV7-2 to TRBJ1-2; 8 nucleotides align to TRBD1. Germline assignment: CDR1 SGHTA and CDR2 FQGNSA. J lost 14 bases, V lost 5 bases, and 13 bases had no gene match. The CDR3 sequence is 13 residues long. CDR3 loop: CASSDPDRVGCTF. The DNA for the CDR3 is TGTGCCAGCAGCGATCCGGACAGGGTAGGATGTACCTTC.

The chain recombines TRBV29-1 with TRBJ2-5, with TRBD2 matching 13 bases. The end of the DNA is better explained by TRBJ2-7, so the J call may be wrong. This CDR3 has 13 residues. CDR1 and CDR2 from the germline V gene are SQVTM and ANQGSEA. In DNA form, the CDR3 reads TGCAGCGTCCTCGGACTAGCGGGGGTCGAGCAGTACTTC. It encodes CSVLGLAGVEQYF.

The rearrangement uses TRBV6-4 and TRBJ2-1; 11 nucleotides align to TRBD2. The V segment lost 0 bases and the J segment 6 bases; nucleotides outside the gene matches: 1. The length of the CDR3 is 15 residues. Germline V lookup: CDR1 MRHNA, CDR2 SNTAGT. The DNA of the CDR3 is TGTGCCAGCAGTGACTCGGGACTAGCGGCCAATGAGCAGTTCTTC. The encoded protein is CASSDSGLAANEQFF.

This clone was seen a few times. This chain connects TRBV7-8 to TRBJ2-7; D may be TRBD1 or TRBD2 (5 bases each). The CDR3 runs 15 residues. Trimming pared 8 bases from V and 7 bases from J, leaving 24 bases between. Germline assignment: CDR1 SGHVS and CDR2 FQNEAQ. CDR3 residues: CASYLAWAIPGEQYV. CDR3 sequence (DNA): TGTGCCAGCTACCTAGCATGGGCAATCCCAGGGGAGCAGTACGTC.

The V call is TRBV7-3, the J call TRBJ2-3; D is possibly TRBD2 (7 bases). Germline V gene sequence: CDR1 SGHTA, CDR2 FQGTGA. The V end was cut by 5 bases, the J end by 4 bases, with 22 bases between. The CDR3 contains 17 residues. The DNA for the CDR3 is TGTGCCAGCAGCGTAAACGGGGGGCCCTCTTCGGCAGATACGCAGTATTTT. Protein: CASSVNGGPSSADTQYF. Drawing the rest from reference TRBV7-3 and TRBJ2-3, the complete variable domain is GAGVSQTPSNKVTEKGKYVELRCDPISGHTALYWYRQSLGQGPEFLIYFQGTGAADDSGLPNDRFFAVRPEGSVSTLKIQRTERGDSAVYLCASSVNGGPSSADTQYFGPGTRLTVL.

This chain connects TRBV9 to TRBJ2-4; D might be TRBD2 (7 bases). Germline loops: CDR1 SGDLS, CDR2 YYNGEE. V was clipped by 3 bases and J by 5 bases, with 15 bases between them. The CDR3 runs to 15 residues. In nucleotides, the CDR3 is TGTGCCAGCAGCGCTTCGGGCGGGGGCCAAAACATTCAGTACTTC. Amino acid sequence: CASSASGGGQNIQYF.

The CDR3 is CSVAFHRDLKPTEQYF. CDR3 coding DNA: TGCAGCGTTGCTTTTCACCGGGACTTAAAACCCACGGAGCAGTACTTC. The chain links TRBV29-1 to TRBJ2-7; possibly TRBD2 for D (6 bases). Trimming left V 4 bases short and J 7 bases short, with 26 bases between. Germline V gene lookup returns CDR1 SQVTM and CDR2 ANQGSEA. The CDR3 spans 16 residues.

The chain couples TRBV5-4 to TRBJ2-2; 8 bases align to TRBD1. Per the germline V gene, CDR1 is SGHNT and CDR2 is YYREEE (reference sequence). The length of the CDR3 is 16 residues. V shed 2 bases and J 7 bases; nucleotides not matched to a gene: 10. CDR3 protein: CASSFLDRGPGGELFF. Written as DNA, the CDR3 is TGTGCCAGCAGCTTTCTAGACAGGGGTCCGGGCGGGGAGCTGTTTTTT.

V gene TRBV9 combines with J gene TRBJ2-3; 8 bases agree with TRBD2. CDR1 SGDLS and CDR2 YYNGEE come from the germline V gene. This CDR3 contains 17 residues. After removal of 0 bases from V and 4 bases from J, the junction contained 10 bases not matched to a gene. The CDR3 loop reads CASSVDPGGALADTQYF. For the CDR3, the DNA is TGTGCCAGCAGCGTAGATCCGGGGGGGGCCCTTGCAGATACGCAGTATTTT.

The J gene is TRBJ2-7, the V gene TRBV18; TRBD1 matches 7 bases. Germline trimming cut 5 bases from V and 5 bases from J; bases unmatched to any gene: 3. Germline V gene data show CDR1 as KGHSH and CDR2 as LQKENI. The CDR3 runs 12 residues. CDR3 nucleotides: TGTGCCAGCTCATACGACAGGGACGAGCAGTACGTC. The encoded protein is CASSYDRDEQYV.

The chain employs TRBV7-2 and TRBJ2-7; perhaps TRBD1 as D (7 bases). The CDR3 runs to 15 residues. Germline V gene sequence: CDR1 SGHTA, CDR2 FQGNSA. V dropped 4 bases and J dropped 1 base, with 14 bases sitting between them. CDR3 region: CASSWNPGGSYEQYF. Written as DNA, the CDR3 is TGTGCCAGCAGCTGGAATCCAGGGGGGTCCTACGAGCAGTACTTC. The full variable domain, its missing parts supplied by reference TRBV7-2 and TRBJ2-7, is GAGVSQSPSNKVTEKGKDVELRCDPISGHTALYWYRQSLGQGLEFLIYFQGNSAPDKSGLPSDRFSAERTGGSVSTLTIQRTQQEDSAVYLCASSWNPGGSYEQYFGPGTRLTVT.

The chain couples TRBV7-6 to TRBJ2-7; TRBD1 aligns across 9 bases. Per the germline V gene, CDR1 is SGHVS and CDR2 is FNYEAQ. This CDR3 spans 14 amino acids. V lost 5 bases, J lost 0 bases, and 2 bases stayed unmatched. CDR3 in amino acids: CASSGTGLSYEQYF. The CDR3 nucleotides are TGTGCCAGCAGCGGGACAGGGCTCTCCTACGAGCAGTACTTC.

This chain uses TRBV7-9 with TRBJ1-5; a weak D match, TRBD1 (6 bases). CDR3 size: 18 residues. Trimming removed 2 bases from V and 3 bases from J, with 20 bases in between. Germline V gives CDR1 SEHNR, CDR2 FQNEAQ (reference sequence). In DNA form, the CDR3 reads TGTGCCAGCAGCTTATTCGCAGGGGCACAGGAATACAATCAGCCCCAGCATTTT. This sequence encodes CASSLFAGAQEYNQPQHF.

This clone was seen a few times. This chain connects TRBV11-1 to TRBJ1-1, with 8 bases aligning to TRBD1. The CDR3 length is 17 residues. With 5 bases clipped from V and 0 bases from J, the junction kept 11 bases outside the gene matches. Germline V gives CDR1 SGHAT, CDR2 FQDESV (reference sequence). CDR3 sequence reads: CASSRIGQGNMNTEAFF. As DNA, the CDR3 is TGTGCCAGCAGCCGAATAGGACAGGGAAACATGAACACTGAAGCTTTCTTT. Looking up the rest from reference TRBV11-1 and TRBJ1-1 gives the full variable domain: EAEVAQSPRYKITEKSQAVAFWCDPISGHATLYWYRQILGQGPELLVQFQDESVVDDSQLPKDRFSAERLKGVDSTLKIQPAELGDSAMYLCASSRIGQGNMNTEAFFGQGTRLTVV.

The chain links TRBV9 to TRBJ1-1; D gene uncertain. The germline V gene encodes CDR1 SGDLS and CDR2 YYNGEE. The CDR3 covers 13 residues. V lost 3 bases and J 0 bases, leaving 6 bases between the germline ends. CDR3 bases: TGTGCCAGCAGCGCTAACTTGAACACTGAAGCTTTCTTT. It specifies CASSANLNTEAFF. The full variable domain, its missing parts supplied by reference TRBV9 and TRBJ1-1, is DSGVTQTPKHLITATGQRVTLRCSPRSGDLSVYWYQQSLDQGLQFLIQYYNGEERAKGNILERFSAQQFPDLHSELNLSSLELGDSALYFCASSANLNTEAFFGQGTRLTVV.

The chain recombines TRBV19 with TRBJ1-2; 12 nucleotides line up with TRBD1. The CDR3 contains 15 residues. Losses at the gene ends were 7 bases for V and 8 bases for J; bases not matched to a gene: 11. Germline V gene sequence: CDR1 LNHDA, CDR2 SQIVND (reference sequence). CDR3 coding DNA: TGTGCCAGTAATCTACCGGGACAGGGGGCGTGGGGCTACACCTTC. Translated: CASNLPGQGAWGYTF.